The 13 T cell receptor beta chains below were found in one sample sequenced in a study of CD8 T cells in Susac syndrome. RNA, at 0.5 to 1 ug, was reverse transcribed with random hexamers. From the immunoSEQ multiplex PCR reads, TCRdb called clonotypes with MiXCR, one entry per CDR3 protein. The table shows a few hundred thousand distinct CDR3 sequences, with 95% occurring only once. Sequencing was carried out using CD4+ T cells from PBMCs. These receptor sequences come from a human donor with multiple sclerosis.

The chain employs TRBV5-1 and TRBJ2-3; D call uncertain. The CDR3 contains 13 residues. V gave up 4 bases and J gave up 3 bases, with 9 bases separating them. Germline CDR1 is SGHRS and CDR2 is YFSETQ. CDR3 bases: TGCGCCAGCAGCCCCGATAATACAGATACGCAGTATTTT. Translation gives CASSPDNTDTQYF.

CDR3 sequence (DNA): TGTGCCAGCAGTTTACCCTCGGTGACAGGGCAATACGAGCAGTACTTC. Translation: CASSLPSVTGQYEQYF. The V gene is TRBV28, the J gene TRBJ2-7; 7 bases are a match to TRBD1. The CDR3 consists of 16 residues. The V gene's germline CDR1 is MDHEN and CDR2 SYDVKM. The J segment lost 4 bases and the V segment lost 2 bases, leaving 11 bases of the junction unmatched.

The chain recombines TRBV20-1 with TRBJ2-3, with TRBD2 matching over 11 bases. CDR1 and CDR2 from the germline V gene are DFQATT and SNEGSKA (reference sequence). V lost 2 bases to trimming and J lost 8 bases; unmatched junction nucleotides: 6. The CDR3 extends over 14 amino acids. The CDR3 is CSARPTSGRRTQYF. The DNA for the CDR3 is TGCAGTGCTAGACCAACTAGCGGGAGACGTACGCAGTATTTT.

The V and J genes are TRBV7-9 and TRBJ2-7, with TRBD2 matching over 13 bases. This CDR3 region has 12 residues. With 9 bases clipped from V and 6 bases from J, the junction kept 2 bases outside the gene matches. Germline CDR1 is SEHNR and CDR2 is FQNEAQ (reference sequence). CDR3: CASRLAGGEQYF. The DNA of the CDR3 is TGTGCCAGTCGACTAGCGGGGGGCGAGCAGTACTTC.

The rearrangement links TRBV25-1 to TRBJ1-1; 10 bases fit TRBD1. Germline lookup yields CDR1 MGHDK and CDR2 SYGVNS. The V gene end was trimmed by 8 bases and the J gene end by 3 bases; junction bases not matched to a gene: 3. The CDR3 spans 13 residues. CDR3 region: CASPGQGDTEAFF. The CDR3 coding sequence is TGTGCCAGCCCCGGACAGGGGGACACTGAAGCTTTCTTT.

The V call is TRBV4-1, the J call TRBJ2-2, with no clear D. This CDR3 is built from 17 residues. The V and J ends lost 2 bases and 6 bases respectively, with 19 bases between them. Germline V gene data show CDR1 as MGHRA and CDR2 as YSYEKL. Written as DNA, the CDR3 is TGCGCCAGCAGCCAACGGTCCGCGGTGGCTCGGGCCGGGGAGCTGTTTTTT. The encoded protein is CASSQRSAVARAGELFF.

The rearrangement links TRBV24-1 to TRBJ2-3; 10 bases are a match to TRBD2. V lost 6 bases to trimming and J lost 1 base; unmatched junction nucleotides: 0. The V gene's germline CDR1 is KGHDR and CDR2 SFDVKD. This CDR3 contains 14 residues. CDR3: CATSTSGGTDTQYF. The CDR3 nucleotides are TGTGCCACCAGTACTAGCGGGGGCACAGATACGCAGTATTTT.

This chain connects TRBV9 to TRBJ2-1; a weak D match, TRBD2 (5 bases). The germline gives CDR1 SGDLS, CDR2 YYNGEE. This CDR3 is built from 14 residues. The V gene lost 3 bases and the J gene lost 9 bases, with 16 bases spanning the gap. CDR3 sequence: CASSALVIKSEQFF. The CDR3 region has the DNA TGTGCCAGCAGCGCACTAGTGATCAAGAGTGAGCAGTTCTTC.

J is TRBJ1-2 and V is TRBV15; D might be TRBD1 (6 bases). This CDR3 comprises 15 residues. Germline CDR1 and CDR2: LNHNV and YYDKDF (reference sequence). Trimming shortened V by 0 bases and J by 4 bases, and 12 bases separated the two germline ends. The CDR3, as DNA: TGTGCCACCAGCAGAGATGCAGGGGAACTCTATGGCTACACCTTC. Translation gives CATSRDAGELYGYTF.

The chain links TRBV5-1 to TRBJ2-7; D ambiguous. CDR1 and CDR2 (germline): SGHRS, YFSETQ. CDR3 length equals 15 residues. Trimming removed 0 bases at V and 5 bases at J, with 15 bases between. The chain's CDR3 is CASSLADMEWDEQYF. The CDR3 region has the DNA TGCGCCAGCAGCTTGGCCGACATGGAATGGGACGAGCAGTACTTC.

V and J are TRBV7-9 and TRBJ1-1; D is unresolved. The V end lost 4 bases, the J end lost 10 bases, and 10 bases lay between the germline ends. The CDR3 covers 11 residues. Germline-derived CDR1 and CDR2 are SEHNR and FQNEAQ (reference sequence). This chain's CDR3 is CASSSTVGAFF. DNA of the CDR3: TGTGCCAGCAGCTCTACGGTTGGAGCTTTCTTT.

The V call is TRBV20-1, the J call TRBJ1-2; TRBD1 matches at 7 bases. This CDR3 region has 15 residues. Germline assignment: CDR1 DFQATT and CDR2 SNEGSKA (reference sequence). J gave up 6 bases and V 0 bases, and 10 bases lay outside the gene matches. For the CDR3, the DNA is TGCAGTGCTAGAGATCTGATGGGCAGGGGGGATGGCTACACCTTC. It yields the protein CSARDLMGRGDGYTF.

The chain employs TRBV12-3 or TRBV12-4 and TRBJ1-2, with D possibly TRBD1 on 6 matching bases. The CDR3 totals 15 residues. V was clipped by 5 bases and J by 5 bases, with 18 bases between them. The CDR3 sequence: CASSPTGGGLYGYTF. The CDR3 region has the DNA TGTGCCAGCAGTCCGACAGGTGGAGGGCTATATGGCTACACCTTC.